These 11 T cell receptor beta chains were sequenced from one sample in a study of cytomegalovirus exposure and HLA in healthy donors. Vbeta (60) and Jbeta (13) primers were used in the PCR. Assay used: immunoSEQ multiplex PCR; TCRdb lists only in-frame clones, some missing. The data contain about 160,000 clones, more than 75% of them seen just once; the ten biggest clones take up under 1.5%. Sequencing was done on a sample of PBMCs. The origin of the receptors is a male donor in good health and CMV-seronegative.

The CDR3 loop is CASSQETQGAGDTQYF. In DNA, the CDR3 is TGCGCCAGCAGCCAAGAAACACAGGGGGCAGGGGATACGCAGTATTTT. The chain couples TRBV4-1 to TRBJ2-3, with 9 bases lining up with TRBD1. Germline CDR1 and CDR2: MGHRA and YSYEKL. The CDR3 spans 16 residues. Germline trimming cut 0 bases from V and 6 bases from J; bases unmatched to any gene: 7.

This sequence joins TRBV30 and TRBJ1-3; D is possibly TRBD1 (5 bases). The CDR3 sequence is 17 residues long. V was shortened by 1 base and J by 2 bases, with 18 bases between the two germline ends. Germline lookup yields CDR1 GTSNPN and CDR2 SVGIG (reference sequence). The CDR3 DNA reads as TGTGCCTGGAGTGGGGGGTGGGGGAGGATCGCTGGAAACACCATATATTTT. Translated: CAWSGGWGRIAGNTIYF. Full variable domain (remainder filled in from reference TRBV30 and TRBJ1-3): SQTIHQWPATLVQPVGSPLSLECTVEGTSNPNLYWYRQAAGRGLQLLFYSVGIGQISSEVPQNLSASRPQDRQFILSSKKLLLSDSGFYLCAWSGGWGRIAGNTIYFGEGSWLTVV.

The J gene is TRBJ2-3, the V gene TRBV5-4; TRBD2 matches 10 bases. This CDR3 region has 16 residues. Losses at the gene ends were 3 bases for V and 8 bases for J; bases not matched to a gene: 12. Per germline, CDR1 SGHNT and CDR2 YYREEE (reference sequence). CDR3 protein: CASSSERGGQSSTQYF. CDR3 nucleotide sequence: TGTGCCAGCAGCTCCGAGCGGGGGGGCCAATCGAGTACGCAGTATTTT.

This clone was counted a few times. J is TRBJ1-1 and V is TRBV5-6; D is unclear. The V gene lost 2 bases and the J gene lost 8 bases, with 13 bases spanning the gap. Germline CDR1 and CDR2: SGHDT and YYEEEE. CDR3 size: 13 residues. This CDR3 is CASSFGEGEEAFF. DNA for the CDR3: TGTGCCAGCAGCTTTGGGGAGGGAGAAGAAGCTTTCTTT.

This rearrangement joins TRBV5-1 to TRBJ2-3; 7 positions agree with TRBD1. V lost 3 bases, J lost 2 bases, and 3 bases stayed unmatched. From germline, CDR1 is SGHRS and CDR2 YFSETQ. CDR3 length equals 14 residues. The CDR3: CASSSGQLTDTQYF. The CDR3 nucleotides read TGCGCCAGCAGCTCGGGACAGCTCACAGATACGCAGTATTTT.

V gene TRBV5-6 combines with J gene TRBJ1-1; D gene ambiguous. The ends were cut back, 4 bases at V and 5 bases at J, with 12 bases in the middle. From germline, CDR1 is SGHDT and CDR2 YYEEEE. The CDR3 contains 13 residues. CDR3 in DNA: TGTGCCAGCAGCCCCCGGGTTTGGACTGAAGCTTTCTTT. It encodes CASSPRVWTEAFF.

CDR3 sequence reads: CASSSGDRGAYGYTF. The CDR3 nucleotides read TGTGCCAGCAGTTCCGGGGACAGGGGGGCCTATGGCTACACCTTC. The chain has TRBV28 and TRBJ1-2; 11 bases fit TRBD1. This CDR3 spans 15 amino acids. V shed 4 bases, J shed 4 bases, and the junction held 5 bases outside the gene matches. CDR1 and CDR2 (germline): MDHEN, SYDVKM.

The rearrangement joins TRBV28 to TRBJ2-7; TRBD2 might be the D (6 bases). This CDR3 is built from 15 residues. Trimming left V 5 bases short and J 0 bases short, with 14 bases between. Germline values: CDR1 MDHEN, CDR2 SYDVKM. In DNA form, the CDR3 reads TGTGCCAGCAGTCTAGGACTACCGAGCTCCTACGAGCAGTACTTC. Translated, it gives CASSLGLPSSYEQYF. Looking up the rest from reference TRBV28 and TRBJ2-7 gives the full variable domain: DVKVTQSSRYLVKRTGEKVFLECVQDMDHENMFWYRQDPGLGLRLIYFSYDVKMKEKGDIPEGYSVSREKKERFSLILESASTNQTSMYLCASSLGLPSSYEQYFGPGTRLTVT.

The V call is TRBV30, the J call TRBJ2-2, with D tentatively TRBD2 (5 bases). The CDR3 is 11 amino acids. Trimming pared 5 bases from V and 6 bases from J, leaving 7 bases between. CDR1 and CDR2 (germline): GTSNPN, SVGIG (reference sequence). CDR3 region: CAWARAGELFF. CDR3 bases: TGTGCCTGGGCGAGGGCCGGGGAGCTGTTTTTT.

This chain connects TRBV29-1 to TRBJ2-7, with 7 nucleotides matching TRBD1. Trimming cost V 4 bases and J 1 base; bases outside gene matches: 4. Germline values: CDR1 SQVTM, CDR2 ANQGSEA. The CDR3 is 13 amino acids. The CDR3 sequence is CSVGQGFSYEQYF. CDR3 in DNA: TGCAGCGTTGGACAGGGTTTTTCCTACGAGCAGTACTTC.

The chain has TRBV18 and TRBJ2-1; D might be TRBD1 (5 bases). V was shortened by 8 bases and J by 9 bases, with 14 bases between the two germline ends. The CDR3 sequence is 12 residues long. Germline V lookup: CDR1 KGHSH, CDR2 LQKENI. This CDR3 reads CASRVDSPEQFF. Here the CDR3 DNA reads TGTGCCAGCCGAGTAGACAGCCCTGAGCAGTTCTTC.